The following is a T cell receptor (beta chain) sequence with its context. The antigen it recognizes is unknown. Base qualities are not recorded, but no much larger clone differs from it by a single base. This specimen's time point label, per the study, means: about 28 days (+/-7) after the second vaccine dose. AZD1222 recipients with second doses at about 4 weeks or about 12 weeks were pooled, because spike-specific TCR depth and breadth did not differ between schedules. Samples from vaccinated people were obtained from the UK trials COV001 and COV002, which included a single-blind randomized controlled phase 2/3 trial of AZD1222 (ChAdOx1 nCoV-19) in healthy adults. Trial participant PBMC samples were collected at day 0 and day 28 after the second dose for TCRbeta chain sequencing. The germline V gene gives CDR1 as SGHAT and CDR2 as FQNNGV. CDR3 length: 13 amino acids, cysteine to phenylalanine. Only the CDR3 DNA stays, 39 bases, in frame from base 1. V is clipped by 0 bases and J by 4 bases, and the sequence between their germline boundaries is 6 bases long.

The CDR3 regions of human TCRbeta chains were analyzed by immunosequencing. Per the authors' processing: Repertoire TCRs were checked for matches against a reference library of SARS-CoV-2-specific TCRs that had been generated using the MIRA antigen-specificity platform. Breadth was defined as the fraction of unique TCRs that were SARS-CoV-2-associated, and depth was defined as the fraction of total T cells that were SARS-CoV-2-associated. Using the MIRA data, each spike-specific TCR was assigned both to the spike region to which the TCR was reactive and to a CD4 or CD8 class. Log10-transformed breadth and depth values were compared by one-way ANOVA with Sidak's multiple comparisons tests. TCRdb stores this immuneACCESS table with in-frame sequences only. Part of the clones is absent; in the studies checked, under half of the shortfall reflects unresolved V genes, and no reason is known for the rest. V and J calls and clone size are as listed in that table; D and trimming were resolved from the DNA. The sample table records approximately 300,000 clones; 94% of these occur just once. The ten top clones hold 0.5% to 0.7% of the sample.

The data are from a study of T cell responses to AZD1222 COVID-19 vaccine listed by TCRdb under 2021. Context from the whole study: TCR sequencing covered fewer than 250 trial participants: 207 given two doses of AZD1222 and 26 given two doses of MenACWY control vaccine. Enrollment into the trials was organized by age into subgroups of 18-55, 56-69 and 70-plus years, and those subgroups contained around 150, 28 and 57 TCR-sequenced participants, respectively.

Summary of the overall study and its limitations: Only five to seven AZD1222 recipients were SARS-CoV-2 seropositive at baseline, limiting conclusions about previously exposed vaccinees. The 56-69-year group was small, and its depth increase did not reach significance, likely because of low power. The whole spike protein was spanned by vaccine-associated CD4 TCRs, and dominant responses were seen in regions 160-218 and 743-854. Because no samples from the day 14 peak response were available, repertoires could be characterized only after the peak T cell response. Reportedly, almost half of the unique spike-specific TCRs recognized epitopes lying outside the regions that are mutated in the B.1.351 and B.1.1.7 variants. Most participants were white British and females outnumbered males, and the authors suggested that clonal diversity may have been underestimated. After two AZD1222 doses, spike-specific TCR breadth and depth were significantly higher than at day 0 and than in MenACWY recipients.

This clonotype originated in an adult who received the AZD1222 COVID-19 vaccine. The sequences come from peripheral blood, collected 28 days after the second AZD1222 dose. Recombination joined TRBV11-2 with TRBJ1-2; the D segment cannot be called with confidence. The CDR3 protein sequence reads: CASSLDAGYGYTF. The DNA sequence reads TGTGCCAGCAGCTTAGATGCGGGCTATGGCTACACCTTC.